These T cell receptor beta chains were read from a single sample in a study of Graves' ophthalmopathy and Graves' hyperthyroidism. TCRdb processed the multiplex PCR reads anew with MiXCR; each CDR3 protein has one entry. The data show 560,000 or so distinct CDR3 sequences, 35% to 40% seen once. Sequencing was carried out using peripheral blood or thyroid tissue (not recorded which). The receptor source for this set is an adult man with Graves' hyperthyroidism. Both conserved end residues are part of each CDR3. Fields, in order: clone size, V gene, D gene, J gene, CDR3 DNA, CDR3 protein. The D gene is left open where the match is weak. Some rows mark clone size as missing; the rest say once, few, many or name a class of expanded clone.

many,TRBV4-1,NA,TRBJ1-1,TGCGCCAGCAGCCAAGATCTCCTTGGGACTGAAGCTTTCTTT,CASSQDLLGTEAFF
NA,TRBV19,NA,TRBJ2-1,TGTGCCAGTAGTAGGTGGGGTGAGCAGTTCTTC,CASSRWGEQFF
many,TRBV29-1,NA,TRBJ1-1,TGCAGCGCCCAGCGGGAAGAAGCTTTCTTT,CSAQREEAFF
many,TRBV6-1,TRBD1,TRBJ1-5,TGTGCCAGCAGGGACAGGGCCGGGGTCAATCAGCCCCAGCATTTT,CASRDRAGVNQPQHF
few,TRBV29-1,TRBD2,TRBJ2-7,TGCAGCGTTGTAGCGGGAGCTCTAAATAATGAGCAGTACTTC,CSVVAGALNNEQYF
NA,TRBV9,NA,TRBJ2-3,TGTGCCAGCAGCGCCAGCGACCGCCTCACAGATACGCAGTATTTT,CASSASDRLTDTQYF
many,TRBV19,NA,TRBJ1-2,TGTGCCAGTAGTATAGATTTCCGCTATGGCTACACCTTC,CASSIDFRYGYTF
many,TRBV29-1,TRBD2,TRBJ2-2,TGCAGCGTTGAAGATCCTAGCGGGAACACCGGGGAGCTGTTTTTT,CSVEDPSGNTGELFF
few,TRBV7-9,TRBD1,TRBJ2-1,TGTGCCAGCAGCTCGTGGACAGGGGGCACCTACAATGAGCAGTTCTTC,CASSSWTGGTYNEQFF
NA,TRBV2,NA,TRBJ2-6,NA,CASIDNEQFFGPGADVLTF
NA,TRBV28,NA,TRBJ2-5,TGTGCCAGCAGTGTCGACGGGGTAAGGGAGACCCAGTACTTC,CASSVDGVRETQYF
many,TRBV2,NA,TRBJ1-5,TGTGCCAGCAGTAGGTTGGGTCGCAATCAGCCCCAGCATTTT,CASSRLGRNQPQHF
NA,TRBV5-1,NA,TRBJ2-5,TGCGCCAACAGCTTGGACCAAGAGACCCAGTACTTC,CANSLDQETQYF
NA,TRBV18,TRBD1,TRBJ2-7,TGTGCCAGCTCACCTAGGACAGGGTGGGGCGAGCAGTACTTC,CASSPRTGWGEQYF
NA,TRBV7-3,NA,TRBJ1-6,TGTGCCAGCAGCACTGCACAGGCCCTTTTTTCACCCCTCCACTTT,CASSTAQALFSPLHF
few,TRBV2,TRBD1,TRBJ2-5,TGTGCCAGCTCACGCGGACAGGGTTTAAAGACCCAGTACTTC,CASSRGQGLKTQYF
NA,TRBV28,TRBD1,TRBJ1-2,TGTGCCAGCGCCTCCGGGACAGGGGGTCATGGCTACACCTTC,CASASGTGGHGYTF
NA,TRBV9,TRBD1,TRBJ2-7,TGTGCCAGCAGCCTACCGGGACAGGCTGGCGAGCAGTACTTC,CASSLPGQAGEQYF
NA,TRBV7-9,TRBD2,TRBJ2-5,TGTGCCAGCAGCTTAAAACTAGCGGGGGTGCAAGAGACCCAGTACTTC,CASSLKLAGVQETQYF
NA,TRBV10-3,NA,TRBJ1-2,TGTGCCATCAGCCTGACCTGGGGGCTCGGAGGCTACACCTTC,CAISLTWGLGGYTF
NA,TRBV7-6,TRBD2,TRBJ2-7,TGTGCCAGCAGTAACGGGGGGGCCTCTGAGCAGTACTTC,CASSNGGASEQYF
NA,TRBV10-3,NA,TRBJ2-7,TGTGCCATCAGGGAGACACAGATCTACGAGCAGTACTTC,CAIRETQIYEQYF
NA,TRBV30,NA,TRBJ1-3,TGTGCCTGGACCTTATCTGGAAACACCATATATTTT,CAWTLSGNTIYF
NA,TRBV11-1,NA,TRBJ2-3,TGTGCCAGCAGCCCCGCGGGCAGGGAAGGCACAGATACGCAGTATTTT,CASSPAGREGTDTQYF
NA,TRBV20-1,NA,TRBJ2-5,TGCAGTGCTAGAGATCCTTCGGGGGGCCAGCCCCAGTACTTC,CSARDPSGGQPQYF
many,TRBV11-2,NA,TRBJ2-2,TGTGCCAGCAGTTTTGACAGGGGAGGGACCGGGGAGCTGTTTTTT,CASSFDRGGTGELFF
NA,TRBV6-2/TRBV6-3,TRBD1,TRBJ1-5,TGTGCCAGCAGTTACCTCACAGGGGGCGGCAATCAGCCCCAGCATTTT,CASSYLTGGGNQPQHF
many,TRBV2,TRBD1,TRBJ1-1,TGTGCCAGCAGTGAGGGACAGCTGAACACTGAAGCTTTCTTT,CASSEGQLNTEAFF
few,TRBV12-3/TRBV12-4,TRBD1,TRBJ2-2,TGTGCCAGTAATGTGTACTCGGACAGGGTGAGGACCGGGGAGCTGTTTTTT,CASNVYSDRVRTGELFF
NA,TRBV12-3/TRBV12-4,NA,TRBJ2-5,TGTGCCAGCAGTTTTAACGGGGGGCGTGAGACCCAGTACTTC,CASSFNGGRETQYF
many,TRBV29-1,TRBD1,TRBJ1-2,TGCAGCGTTGAAGCCCCGGGACAGGTGGGCTATGGCTACACCTTC,CSVEAPGQVGYGYTF
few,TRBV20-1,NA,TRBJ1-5,TGCAGTGCTTTCAGGGATAGCAATCAGCCCCAGCATTTT,CSAFRDSNQPQHF
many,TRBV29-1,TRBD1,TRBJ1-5,TGCAGCGTTTCGACAGGGGACAGCAATCAGCCCCAGCATTTT,CSVSTGDSNQPQHF
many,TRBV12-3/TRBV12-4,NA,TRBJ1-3,TGTGCCAGCAGTTTGTGGTCTATCTCTGGAAACACCATATATTTT,CASSLWSISGNTIYF
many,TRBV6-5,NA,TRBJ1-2,TGTGCCAGCAGCCCTACGGGAGTTGGGGGGCAAGGCTACACCTTC,CASSPTGVGGQGYTF
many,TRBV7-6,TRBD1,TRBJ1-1,TGTGCCAGCAGCTTAAGACAGGGGGGAAAGACTGAAGCTTTCTTT,CASSLRQGGKTEAFF
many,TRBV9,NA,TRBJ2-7,TGTGCCAGCAGCGAGACCCTGGACAAGCAGCAGTACTTC,CASSETLDKQQYF
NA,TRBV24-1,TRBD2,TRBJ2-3,TGTGCCACCAGTGATTGGACTAGCGGAAGCACAGATACGCAGTATTTT,CATSDWTSGSTDTQYF
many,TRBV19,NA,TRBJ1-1,TGTGCCAGTAGGCCAGGGATCATGAACACTGAAGCTTTCTTT,CASRPGIMNTEAFF
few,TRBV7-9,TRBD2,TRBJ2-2,TGCGCCAGCAGTCCGCGGGGGAGCGGGAGCGTTCTTGGGAACACCGGGGAGCTGTTTTTT,CASSPRGSGSVLGNTGELFF
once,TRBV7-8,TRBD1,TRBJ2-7,TGTGCCAGCAGCTTACCTAGGACAGGGGGCGGTCAGTACTTC,CASSLPRTGGGQYF
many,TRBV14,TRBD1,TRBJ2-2,TGTGCCAGCAGCCGCATGGGACAGCGGAACACCGGGGAGCTGTTTTTT,CASSRMGQRNTGELFF
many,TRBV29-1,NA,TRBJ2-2,TGCAGCGTTGATACAGGGCATACCGGGGAGCTGTTTTTT,CSVDTGHTGELFF
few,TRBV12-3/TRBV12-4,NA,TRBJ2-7,TGTGCCAGCAGCTCCTTATCGGGTTACGAGCAGTACTTC,CASSSLSGYEQYF
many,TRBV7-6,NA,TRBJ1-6,TGTGCCAGCAGCTCGGCAGCCGGAGGGTTTATGAATTCACCCCTCCACTTT,CASSSAAGGFMNSPLHF
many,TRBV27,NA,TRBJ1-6,TGTGCCAGCAGTTCCATGGCCCAGACAGCCACCTCTTCACCCCTCCACTTT,CASSSMAQTATSSPLHF
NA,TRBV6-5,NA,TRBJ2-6,TGTGCCAGCAAGTTCCTCTCTGGGGCCAACGTCCTGACTTTC,CASKFLSGANVLTF
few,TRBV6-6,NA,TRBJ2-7,TGTGCCAGCAGTGAATATCAGGGATCCTACGAGCAGTACTTC,CASSEYQGSYEQYF
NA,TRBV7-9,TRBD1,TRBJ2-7,TGTGCCAGCAGCCCCAAATCCGGGACAGCGACCTACGAGCAGTACTTC,CASSPKSGTATYEQYF
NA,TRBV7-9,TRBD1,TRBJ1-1,TGTGCCAGCAGCTTGGATCAAACAGGGGGCACTGAAGCTTTCTTT,CASSLDQTGGTEAFF
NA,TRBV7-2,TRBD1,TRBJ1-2,TGTGCCAACAGCACCCGGACAGGGGGTAGTGGCTACACCTTC,CANSTRTGGSGYTF
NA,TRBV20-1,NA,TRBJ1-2,TGCAGTGCTAGAGATAGGGAAGGGAACTTTAACTATGGCCACACCTTC,CSARDREGNFNYGHTF
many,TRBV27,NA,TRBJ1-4,TGTGCCAGCAGTCCCCGGACAGCCGAAAAACTGTTTTTT,CASSPRTAEKLFF
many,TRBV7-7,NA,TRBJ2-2,TGTGCTATCAGAGGGACACAGGGGAACACCGGGGAGCTGTTTTTT,CAIRGTQGNTGELFF
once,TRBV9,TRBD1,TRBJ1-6,TGTGCCAGCAGCGTAGAGACAGGGTATAATTCACCCCTCCACTTT,CASSVETGYNSPLHF
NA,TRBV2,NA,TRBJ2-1,TGTGCCAGCAGTGTTTCCAGGGTGAACAATGAGCAGTTCTTC,CASSVSRVNNEQFF
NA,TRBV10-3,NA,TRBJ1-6,TGTGCCATCAGTGAGTTCGGGGGGCAATCACCCCTCCACTTT,CAISEFGGQSPLHF
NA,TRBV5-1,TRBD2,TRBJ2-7,TGCGCCAGCAGCATCGGGACAGGCGGTACTAGCGGGGGTTCCTACGAGCAGTACTTC,CASSIGTGGTSGGSYEQYF
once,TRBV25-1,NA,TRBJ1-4,TGTGCTAGAGATCGGCGCAGGTCGATTAATGAAAAACTGTTTTTT,CARDRRRSINEKLFF